The 23 T cell receptor beta chains below come from one sample, sequenced in a study of CD8 T cells in ankylosing spondylitis. TCRdb recomputed calls from the 5' RACE reads with MiXCR, one row per CDR3 protein. The sample yields 250,000 or so distinct CDR3 sequences, about 20% seen once. Sequenced material: blood, either unsorted or a sorted T cell fraction (not recorded which). These receptors were obtained from a male donor with ankylosing spondylitis or in good health (not recorded which).

The CDR3 DNA follows: TGTGCCAGCAGTTTCGGGGGGGGGACAGGGGGGCACACCGGGGAGCTGTTTTTT. This codes for CASSFGGGTGGHTGELFF. The chain recombines TRBV27 with TRBJ2-2; 11 bases match TRBD1. Germline assignment: CDR1 MNHEY and CDR2 SMNVEV (reference sequence). The CDR3 runs to 18 residues. The trim removed 3 bases at V and 3 bases at J, leaving 9 bases unmatched.

The chain links TRBV29-1 to TRBJ2-1; possible D gene TRBD1, 6 bases. CDR3 length: 18 amino acids. Germline CDR1 SQVTM, CDR2 ANQGSEA. Trimming shortened V by 0 bases and J by 0 bases, and 18 bases separated the two germline ends. The CDR3 sequence is CSVEEEPTGQNSYNEQFF. CDR3 bases: TGCAGCGTTGAAGAGGAACCCACCGGACAGAACTCCTACAATGAGCAGTTCTTC.

This clonotype appeared many times. The rearrangement joins TRBV29-1 to TRBJ2-7; D unresolved. The CDR3 covers 13 residues. V was shortened by 3 bases and J by 1 base, with 10 bases between the two germline ends. Germline V lookup: CDR1 SQVTM, CDR2 ANQGSEA. The CDR3, as DNA: TGCAGCGTTGATAACCCGGCTTCCTACGAGCAGTACTTC. The encoded protein is CSVDNPASYEQYF.

This clonotype was observed a few times. This chain connects TRBV7-6 to TRBJ2-5; the D is unclear. Germline V lookup: CDR1 SGHVS, CDR2 FNYEAQ. Trimming shortened V by 1 base and J by 5 bases, and 11 bases separated the two germline ends. The CDR3 spans 14 residues. The CDR3 spells CASSLDIGQETQYF. The CDR3 DNA reads as TGTGCCAGCAGCTTAGATATAGGGCAGGAGACCCAGTACTTC.

This clonotype was picked up a small number of times. The rearrangement uses TRBV12-3 or TRBV12-4 and TRBJ1-1; the D gene is possibly TRBD1 (6 bases). Trimming cost V 9 bases and J 1 base, with 12 bases left between them. The CDR3 sequence is 13 residues long. The CDR3 region has the DNA TGTGCCAGTAAGTGGGGGGCGAACACTGAAGCTTTCTTT. This codes for CASKWGANTEAFF.

The V call is TRBV12-3 or TRBV12-4, the J call TRBJ2-7, with no clear D. Trimming removed 0 bases from V and 7 bases from J, with 10 bases in between. The CDR3 extends over 13 amino acids. In DNA, the CDR3 is TGTGCCAGCAGTTTAGCGTCCACGGGTGAGCAGTACTTC. It specifies CASSLASTGEQYF.

V is TRBV19 and J is TRBJ1-5; TRBD1 agrees at 7 bases. This CDR3 has 15 residues. Unmatched junction bases numbered 6, after V lost 7 bases and J lost 0 bases. Germline V gives CDR1 LNHDA, CDR2 SQIVND (reference sequence). The CDR3 DNA sequence: TGTGCCAGTAACGCCGGGACAGCTAGCAATCAGCCCCAGCATTTT. Protein sequence: CASNAGTASNQPQHF.

This rearrangement joins TRBV7-9 to TRBJ1-6, with D unresolved. The CDR3 covers 12 residues. Per the germline V gene, CDR1 is SEHNR and CDR2 is FQNEAQ (reference sequence). V was trimmed by 4 bases and J by 8 bases, leaving 6 bases between them. DNA of the CDR3: TGTGCCAGCAGCTCACGAGATTCACCCCTCCACTTT. Translation gives CASSSRDSPLHF. Complete variable domain (other parts from reference TRBV7-9 and TRBJ1-6): DTGVSQNPRHKITKRGQNVTFRCDPISEHNRLYWYRQTLGQGPEFLTYFQNEAQLEKSRLLSDRFSAERPKGSFSTLEIQRTEQGDSAMYLCASSSRDSPLHFGNGTRLTVT.

This clonotype was observed at least ten times. Written as DNA, the CDR3 is TGCGCCAGCACATCTTCTACAGGGGTTTGGGACACTGAAGCTTTCTTT. Its protein product is CASTSSTGVWDTEAFF. This rearrangement joins TRBV5-1 to TRBJ1-1; TRBD1 aligns across 7 bases. The V and J ends lost 6 bases and 3 bases, in that order; junction bases with no gene match: 14. CDR1 and CDR2 (germline): SGHRS, YFSETQ. There are 16 residues in the CDR3.

This clonotype was found many times. This chain joins TRBV27 and TRBJ2-7; 10 bases align to TRBD1. The V gene end was trimmed by 5 bases and the J gene end by 0 bases; junction bases not matched to a gene: 4. This CDR3 contains 15 residues. Germline V lookup: CDR1 MNHEY, CDR2 SMNVEV (reference sequence). The CDR3: CASSPRTGGSYEQYF. The CDR3 nucleotides are TGTGCCAGCAGTCCACGGACAGGGGGCTCCTACGAGCAGTACTTC.

This clonotype was counted between two and nine times. This sequence joins TRBV29-1 and TRBJ2-1; possible D gene TRBD1, 6 bases. Deletions cut 6 bases from V and 4 bases from J, with 7 bases between. Germline V CDR1 and CDR2: SQVTM, ANQGSEA. This CDR3 has 11 amino acids. For the CDR3, the DNA is TGCAGCGTGGACAGATACAATGAGCAGTTCTTC. Amino acid sequence: CSVDRYNEQFF.

The chain combines TRBV20-1 with TRBJ1-6; D gene ambiguous. The V end was cut by 2 bases, the J end by 8 bases, with 13 bases between. This CDR3 has 14 amino acids. From germline, CDR1 is DFQATT and CDR2 SNEGSKA (reference sequence). CDR3: CSARFGRLDSPLHF. The CDR3 region has the DNA TGCAGTGCTAGATTTGGGCGCCTTGATTCACCCCTCCACTTT.

V usage is TRBV27 and J usage is TRBJ2-1, with D perhaps assigned TRBD1 or TRBD2 (5 bases each). Between the trimmed V and J ends, which lost 8 bases and 0 bases, there was a span of 11 bases. CDR1 MNHEY and CDR2 SMNVEV come from the germline V gene (reference sequence). The CDR3 runs to 14 residues. The CDR3 protein is CASAFGGSYNEQFF. The CDR3 DNA reads as TGTGCCAGCGCCTTTGGGGGCTCCTACAATGAGCAGTTCTTC.

The chain recombines TRBV29-1 with TRBJ2-3; D is undetermined. V lost 7 bases, J lost 0 bases, and 14 bases lay in between. The CDR3 sequence is 14 residues long. Germline V gene data show CDR1 as SQVTM and CDR2 as ANQGSEA. CDR3 amino acids: CSAVNSSSTDTQYF. CDR3 DNA: TGCAGCGCGGTGAACAGCAGTAGCACAGATACGCAGTATTTT.

The chain employs TRBV7-9 and TRBJ2-5; D not certain. The CDR3 sequence is 15 residues long. V was clipped by 4 bases and J by 1 base, with 13 bases between them. Germline-derived CDR1 and CDR2 are SEHNR and FQNEAQ (reference sequence). The DNA of the CDR3 is TGTGCCAGCAGCTCACACATAGGTACCCAAGAGACCCAGTACTTC. Protein sequence: CASSSHIGTQETQYF.

This clonotype was picked up a small number of times. The rearrangement joins TRBV29-1 to TRBJ2-1, with a tentative D call TRBD2 (6 bases). Germline CDR1 SQVTM, CDR2 ANQGSEA. The V end was cut by 0 bases, the J end by 10 bases, with 13 bases between. The CDR3 spans 13 residues. The CDR3 loop is CSVEEGLLEEQFF. The CDR3 DNA follows: TGCAGCGTTGAAGAGGGACTGCTGGAGGAGCAGTTCTTC.

This chain links TRBV20-1 with TRBJ2-3, with 10 bases fitting TRBD2. V lost 0 bases to trimming and J lost 2 bases; unmatched junction nucleotides: 14. Germline CDR1 is DFQATT and CDR2 is SNEGSKA (reference sequence). The CDR3 runs 19 residues. CDR3 amino acids: CSARDPYEASGSVTDTQYF. The CDR3 DNA sequence: TGCAGTGCTAGAGATCCCTATGAGGCTAGCGGGAGTGTCACAGATACGCAGTATTTT.

This clonotype has a count of ten or more. The chain couples TRBV6-2 or TRBV6-3 to TRBJ2-2; D gene unclear. V lost 5 bases, J lost 7 bases, and 8 bases lay in between. The CDR3 length is 12 residues. Germline values: CDR1 MNHEY, CDR2 SVGEGT. The CDR3 sequence is CASSQLVGELFF. The CDR3 bases are TGTGCCAGCAGTCAGTTGGTCGGGGAGCTGTTTTTT.

The chain recombines TRBV10-2 with TRBJ2-3; TRBD2 matches at 8 bases. Germline trimming cut 3 bases from V and 4 bases from J; bases unmatched to any gene: 6. The CDR3 length is 15 residues. In germline, CDR1 is WSHSY, CDR2 SAAADI. CDR3 region: CASSERAGVADTQYF. In DNA, the CDR3 is TGCGCCAGCAGTGAAAGAGCGGGAGTGGCAGATACGCAGTATTTT.

This clonotype was counted at least ten times. The rearrangement uses TRBV29-1 and TRBJ2-3; D gene uncertain. From germline, CDR1 is SQVTM and CDR2 ANQGSEA. The CDR3 loop spans 15 amino acids. The ends were cut back, 0 bases at V and 2 bases at J, with 12 bases in the middle. CDR3 sequence reads: CSVEEGQRYTDTQYF. The CDR3 DNA is TGCAGCGTTGAAGAAGGCCAGAGGTACACAGATACGCAGTATTTT.

This clonotype was counted a few times. Written as DNA, the CDR3 is TGTGCCAGCAGCTTAGGACGGGGTGCGGGCAATCAGCCCCAGCATTTT. It is translated as CASSLGRGAGNQPQHF. This chain links TRBV11-1 with TRBJ1-5; D gene uncertain. Trimming shortened V by 1 base and J by 2 bases, and 12 bases separated the two germline ends. The CDR3 sequence is 16 residues long. The germline V gene has CDR1 SGHAT and CDR2 FQDESV (reference sequence). The full variable domain, completed using reference TRBV11-1 and TRBJ1-5, is EAEVAQSPRYKITEKSQAVAFWCDPISGHATLYWYRQILGQGPELLVQFQDESVVDDSQLPKDRFSAERLKGVDSTLKIQPAELGDSAMYLCASSLGRGAGNQPQHFGDGTRLSIL.

This clonotype was seen a single time. This may be a read error, as it is one base from a much larger clone. The chain employs TRBV12-3 or TRBV12-4 and TRBJ2-5; D remains unclear. The CDR3 has 13 amino acids. Trimming pared 2 bases from V and 9 bases from J, leaving 13 bases between. The CDR3 region is CASSLSGYEPQYF. The CDR3 DNA sequence: TGTGCCAGCAGTTTATCAGGTTACGAGCCCCAGTACTTC.

The rearrangement joins TRBV9 to TRBJ2-7; 9 bases fit TRBD2. The CDR3 is made up of 15 amino acids. V was pared by 4 bases and J by 5 bases, with 10 bases of the junction left unmatched. CDR1 is SGDLS and CDR2 is YYNGEE in the germline V gene. The CDR3 loop reads CASSPSAGGRNEQYF. For the CDR3, the DNA is TGTGCCAGCAGCCCTTCTGCGGGAGGGAGGAACGAGCAGTACTTC.